These 5 T cell receptor beta chains originate from one sample sequenced in a study of OX40 agonist ivuxolimab in advanced cancers. Libraries were prepared by immunoSEQ multiplex PCR; TCRdb keeps only in-frame clonotypes and omits some of them. Among tens of thousands of clones listed, approximately 90% were seen once. The source material was CD4+ or CD8+ T cells sorted from blood, sampled in a trial of the OX40 agonist ivuxolimab. The receptors originated from an adult with an advanced solid tumor such as melanoma, head and neck, liver or kidney cancer.

V and J are TRBV18 and TRBJ1-5; TRBD1 matches at 10 bases. V trimming: 6 bases; J trimming: 6 bases; junction bases outside the gene matches: 11. The CDR3 extends over 16 amino acids. CDR1 and CDR2 (germline): KGHSH, LQKENI. CDR3 loop: CASSRSGTGDAQPQHF. The CDR3 bases are TGTGCCAGCTCCCGTTCCGGGACAGGGGATGCTCAGCCCCAGCATTTT.

This chain joins TRBV9 and TRBJ2-3; D ambiguous. This CDR3 is built from 14 residues. Deletions cut 0 bases from V and 3 bases from J, with 8 bases between. Per the germline V gene, CDR1 is SGDLS and CDR2 is YYNGEE. CDR3 nucleotides: TGTGCCAGCAGCGTAGGTCCAGATACAGATACGCAGTATTTT. Translated: CASSVGPDTDTQYF.

V gene TRBV6-5 combines with J gene TRBJ1-1; TRBD1 agrees at 7 bases. The junction had 9 bases not matched to a gene; V was cut back by 5 bases and J by 9 bases. The CDR3 sequence is 13 residues long. Per germline, CDR1 MNHEY and CDR2 SVGAGI. The CDR3 reads CASSTRQGIKAFF. The CDR3 coding sequence is TGTGCCAGCAGTACCAGACAGGGAATTAAAGCTTTCTTT.

This clone was detected only once. The rearrangement uses TRBV6-1 and TRBJ1-2; no definite D call. This CDR3 has 13 residues. V shed 7 bases and J shed 3 bases, with 12 bases lying between them. The V gene's germline CDR1 is MNHNS and CDR2 SASEGT. The CDR3 nucleotides read TGTGCCAGCAACCTCGGGCAGGACTATGGCTACACCTTC. This codes for CASNLGQDYGYTF.

The chain links TRBV9 to TRBJ1-4; TRBD1 aligns across 7 bases. CDR3 length: 15 residues. Germline V gene lookup returns CDR1 SGDLS and CDR2 YYNGEE. With V trimmed by 3 bases and J by 8 bases, 10 bases remained unmatched. CDR3 sequence: CASSEGRRGREKLFF. The CDR3 DNA follows: TGTGCCAGCAGCGAGGGTCGAAGGGGGCGGGAAAAACTGTTTTTT.